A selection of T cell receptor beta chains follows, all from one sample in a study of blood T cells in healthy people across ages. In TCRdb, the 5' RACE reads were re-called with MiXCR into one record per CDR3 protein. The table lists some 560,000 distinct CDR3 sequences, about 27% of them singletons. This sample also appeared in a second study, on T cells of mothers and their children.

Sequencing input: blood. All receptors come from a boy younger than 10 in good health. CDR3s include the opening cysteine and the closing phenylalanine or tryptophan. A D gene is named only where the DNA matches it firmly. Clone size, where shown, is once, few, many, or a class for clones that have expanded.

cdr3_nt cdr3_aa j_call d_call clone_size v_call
TGTGCCAGCAGTCCCCGGGGCCCCTCGGACAGGGTGTTGGGAAAACTGTTTTTT CASSPRGPSDRVLGKLFF TRBJ1-4 TRBD1 - TRBV6-1
TGTGCCAGCAGCCAAGAGGGACTAGACGGCAAAAACATTCAGTACTTC CASSQEGLDGKNIQYF TRBJ2-4 TRBD2 - TRBV14
TGTGCCAGCAGGACAAAGCGACAGGGTCGGGAGACCCAGTACTTC CASRTKRQGRETQYF TRBJ2-5 TRBD1 - TRBV6-5
TGTGCCAGCAGCTTAGTAGCGAGAATAGCCAAAAACATTCAGTACTTC CASSLVARIAKNIQYF TRBJ2-4 - - TRBV7-9
TGTGCCACCAGTGATCGGGAGACCCAGTACTTC CATSDRETQYF TRBJ2-5 - many TRBV24-1
TGTGCCAGCAGTTCCCAGGGAGGGCCGGGGGAGACCCAGTACTTC CASSSQGGPGETQYF TRBJ2-5 TRBD2 - TRBV6-5
TGTGCCAGCGGAAGAGACAGGTCCTCTGGGGCCAACGTCCTGACTTTC CASGRDRSSGANVLTF TRBJ2-6 - - TRBV2
TGTGCCAGCAGCCAACTCTATAGCTCCTACAATGAGCAGTTCTTC CASSQLYSSYNEQFF TRBJ2-1 - few TRBV4-2
TGTGCCAGCAGCTTAAGCCGGTTCCGCACAGATACGCAGTATTTT CASSLSRFRTDTQYF TRBJ2-3 - - TRBV7-9
TGTGCCAGCAGCCCCCTACGAAAATCCACGACTCGGACTGAAGCTTTCTTT CASSPLRKSTTRTEAFF TRBJ1-1 - few TRBV3-1
TGTGCCACCAGCGGCACACTACAGGGGGCACGAAACGAGCAGTACTTC CATSGTLQGARNEQYF TRBJ2-7 TRBD1 many TRBV15
TGTGCCAGCAGTCTCAGGAGAGGAGGGGTGGTTGGCTACACCTTC CASSLRRGGVVGYTF TRBJ1-2 - few TRBV12-3/TRBV12-4
TGTGCCAGCAGCGTAGGTGGGACAGTGAATTCACCCCTCCACTTT CASSVGGTVNSPLHF TRBJ1-6 TRBD1 - TRBV9
TGTGCCAGCAGTTTATACCCCAGGACAAGCTCCTACAATGAGCAGTTCTTC CASSLYPRTSSYNEQFF TRBJ2-1 - - TRBV12-3/TRBV12-4
TGTGCCAGCACCCCGGGACAGGGCCTCTATGGCTACACCTTC CASTPGQGLYGYTF TRBJ1-2 TRBD1 - TRBV2
TGTGCCAGCAGGGGGCCGGGCGCGGGAGGGCGGTACAATGAGCAGTTCTTC CASRGPGAGGRYNEQFF TRBJ2-1 TRBD2 - TRBV2
TGTGCCAGCAGCGACAGGGAAGCCAAAAACATTCAGTACTTC CASSDREAKNIQYF TRBJ2-4 - - TRBV9
TGTGCCAGCAGCTTAGACGTGTCCATCGTCGAGACCCAGTACTTC CASSLDVSIVETQYF TRBJ2-5 - once TRBV7-2
TGTGCCAGCAGTTACTCAGGGACTAGCGGGAGGGACGGAGAGACCCAGTACTTC CASSYSGTSGRDGETQYF TRBJ2-5 TRBD2 few TRBV6-5
TGCAGCGTACGCACAGGAGTAAATGAAAAACTGTTTTTT CSVRTGVNEKLFF TRBJ1-4 - many TRBV29-1
TGTGCCAGTAGAGCAGCTGAGACTCAGTACTTC CASRAAETQYF TRBJ2-5 - few TRBV19
TGTGCCAGCAGCGTAGGAGTCGGGGTGGCCGGGGAGCTGTTTTTT CASSVGVGVAGELFF TRBJ2-2 - many TRBV9
TGCAGTGTTACTAGCGGGAGTTCTGCGTACGAGCAGTACTTC CSVTSGSSAYEQYF TRBJ2-7 TRBD2 - TRBV20-1
TGTGCCAGCAAGGGTGTAAGCGGAGGCCACAATGAGCAGTTCTTC CASKGVSGGHNEQFF TRBJ2-1 - - TRBV6-5
TGTGCCAGCAGTCATAGGGGGACTAGAATACAAGAGACCCAGTACTTC CASSHRGTRIQETQYF TRBJ2-5 TRBD2 few TRBV12-3/TRBV12-4
TGTGCCAGCAGCCAGGACAGTCACCAAGAGACCCAGTACTTC CASSQDSHQETQYF TRBJ2-5 - few TRBV7-9
TGTGCCAGCAGTTTTGACAGGGACTCTTTCTACGAGCAGTACTTC CASSFDRDSFYEQYF TRBJ2-7 - - TRBV12-3/TRBV12-4
TGTGCCAGTAGTATGGGTCCTAGCAACACCGGGGAGCTGTTTTTT CASSMGPSNTGELFF TRBJ2-2 - few TRBV19
TGTGCCAGCACTGCTAGCGGGGGCTTGGATGACCAGTTCTTC CASTASGGLDDQFF TRBJ2-1 TRBD2 - TRBV7-9
TGTGCCATCAGCGGGACTAGCAGGAACACCGGGGAGCTGTTTTTT CAISGTSRNTGELFF TRBJ2-2 TRBD2 few TRBV10-3
TGTGCCAGCAGTCCCCGACAAGATAATTCACCCCTCCACTTT CASSPRQDNSPLHF TRBJ1-6 - few TRBV12-3/TRBV12-4
TGTGCCTGGGAAGGCCTGAGGGACACTGAAGCTTTCTTT CAWEGLRDTEAFF TRBJ1-1 - - TRBV30
TGCAGTGCTAACGGCCGTAGCACAGATACGCAGTATTTT CSANGRSTDTQYF TRBJ2-3 - few TRBV20-1
TGCGCCAGCAGTTCCGGGACGCTGAGCTCCTACGAGCAGTACTTC CASSSGTLSSYEQYF TRBJ2-7 - - TRBV6-2/TRBV6-3
TGCAGTGCTAGACCGCAGGGAGACAAAAACATTCAGTACTTC CSARPQGDKNIQYF TRBJ2-4 - - TRBV20-1
TGTGCCAGCAGTGAACGCCCGGGACAGGGTTCAGATACGCAGTATTTT CASSERPGQGSDTQYF TRBJ2-3 TRBD1 few TRBV6-1
TGTGCCAGCAGCTTCTATTCAGATGAGCAGTTCTTC CASSFYSDEQFF TRBJ2-1 - many TRBV7-6
TGTGCCAGCAGTTTAAGTCCCGACAGGGCCGGTGAAAAACTGTTTTTT CASSLSPDRAGEKLFF TRBJ1-4 TRBD1 few TRBV27
TGTGCCAGCAGCCTCGGGACAGGGGGCTTTAGTGAGCAGTTCTTC CASSLGTGGFSEQFF TRBJ2-1 TRBD1 - TRBV7-3
TGCAGTACCGGATTGGGACTAGCGGGGTCCACAGATACGCAGTATTTT CSTGLGLAGSTDTQYF TRBJ2-3 TRBD2 - TRBV20-1